These 7 T cell receptor beta chains originate from one sample sequenced in a study of PD-L1 blockade in urothelial cancer. Time point given: pretreatment peripheral blood. Assay: immunoSEQ multiplex PCR; the TCRdb copy retains only in-frame clones and omits some. This table holds 87,000 or so clones, roughly 84% found once. This material consisted of PBMCs, taken around atezolizumab (anti-PD-L1) treatment. Receptor source: a man aged 60 to 69 with urothelial cancer.

The genes are TRBV25-1 and TRBJ2-7; the D is unclear. In germline, CDR1 is MGHDK, CDR2 SYGVNS. Trimming removed 3 bases at V and 1 base at J, with 7 bases between. The CDR3 loop spans 13 amino acids. The DNA of the CDR3 is TGTGCCAGCAGTGACTGGCCTTCCTACGAGCAGTACTTC. It yields the protein CASSDWPSYEQYF.

Remarks on this clone: The junction differs from germline at one of its ends, possibly a read error. The chain is built from TRBV19 and TRBJ2-1, with 8 bases that match TRBD2. This CDR3 spans 15 amino acids. CDR1 is LNHDA and CDR2 is SQIVND in the germline V gene (reference sequence). The chain's CDR3 is CASRRGTSVLNEQFF. Here the CDR3 DNA reads TGTGCAAGTAGGCGAGGGACTAGTGTTCTCAATGAGCAGTTCTTC.

This chain uses TRBV11-2 with TRBJ2-5; D possibly corresponds to TRBD2 (6 bases). CDR1 is SGHAT, CDR2 FQNNGV, per germline. Trimming took 3 bases from V and 5 from J, leaving 16 bases between them. This CDR3 is 15 amino acids long. CDR3 sequence: CASSLGSRGMETQYF. CDR3 DNA: TGTGCCAGCAGCTTGGGTAGCCGCGGGATGGAGACCCAGTACTTC.

The chain has TRBV10-3 and TRBJ1-5; no definite D call. CDR1 ENHRY and CDR2 SYGVKD come from the germline V gene. Trimming cost V 3 bases and J 2 bases, with 5 bases left between them. The CDR3 length is 13 residues. CDR3 region: CAISDNGNQPQHF. CDR3 DNA sequence: TGTGCCATCAGTGATAATGGCAATCAGCCCCAGCATTTT.

The genes are TRBV10-3 and TRBJ2-2; TRBD1 might be the D (7 bases). Trimming stripped 4 bases from V and 4 bases from J, with 13 bases between. The CDR3 runs to 15 residues. Germline V gene data show CDR1 as ENHRY and CDR2 as SYGVKD. For the CDR3, the DNA is TGTGCCATCAGTGCGGCGGGACAGTTCACCGGGGAGCTGTTTTTT. It specifies CAISAAGQFTGELFF.

Remarks on this clone: This specimen includes other DNA sequences encoding the same CDR3. The CDR3 bases are TGTGCCTGGAGGGGAGGGGGCACCGGGGAGCTGTTTTTT. Translated, it gives CAWRGGGTGELFF. The rearrangement joins TRBV30 to TRBJ2-2; D perhaps matches TRBD2 (7 bases). The germline gives CDR1 GTSNPN, CDR2 SVGIG (reference sequence). The CDR3 loop spans 13 amino acids. The V and J ends lost 3 bases and 4 bases respectively, with 9 bases between them.

The rearrangement joins TRBV5-5 to TRBJ1-2; TRBD1 matches 8 bases. Unmatched junction bases numbered 4, after V lost 0 bases and J lost 3 bases. Germline V gene lookup returns CDR1 SGHKS and CDR2 YYEKEE (reference sequence). The CDR3 sequence is 15 residues long. This CDR3 reads CASSLGQGAHYGYTF. For the CDR3, the DNA is TGTGCCAGCAGCTTGGGGCAGGGGGCCCACTATGGCTACACCTTC.